Described below is a single T cell receptor beta chain sequence and its context. As handled by the study authors: Counts of nucleated cells, estimated from reference gene primer amplification, were obtained. Profiled with immunoSEQ multiplex PCR; TCRdb holds only in-frame clones, not every one. V, J and clone size derive from that table, while D and trimming were established from the DNA sequence. Among approximately 220,000 clones listed, about 87% were seen once. The sample comes from a study of blood T cell repertoires in COVID-19. This CDR3 comprises 17 residues. With 3 bases clipped from V and 7 bases from J, the junction kept 13 bases outside the gene matches. Germline CDR1 SGHVS, CDR2 FNYEAQ.

The V and J genes are TRBV7-6 and TRBJ2-1, with TRBD1 matching over 9 bases. The specimen sequenced was PBMCs or T cells enriched from blood (not recorded which). This TCR derives from a woman aged 25 to 39 with acute COVID-19. DNA of the CDR3: TGTGCCAGCAGCTTCCAAACCTCCGGGACAGGGCCGAATGAGCAGTTCTTC. Translated, it gives CASSFQTSGTGPNEQFF.